The next 29 T cell receptor beta chains were all read from a single sample in a study of human T cells and chemical hapten exposure (TCRdb year 2021). The time point label corresponds to: patch test 3, about 24 weeks after DPC sensitization. Explained via the paper, the treatment or condition label denotes: therapeutic diphenylcyclopropenone sensitization with weekly scalp DPC. The library was obtained by RACE. TCRdb shows the sequencer as NextSeq 500. TCRdb reanalyzed the raw reads on its own, using fastp at Q25 for trimming and MiXCR for clone calling, and kept in-frame beta chains. Here each entry gathers all rows of one CDR3 protein and keeps the most common genes and DNA. This sample gives 50,000 or so distinct CDR3 sequences in total; roughly a tenth of them show up just once. Of the sample, roughly 17% falls within the top ten clones. The input for sequencing was whole blood, taken in connection with sensitization to the hapten diphenylcyclopropenone (DPC). The receptors originated from a woman in her forties with alopecia areata. Some clones in this sample may be carry-over from other donors' samples.

This clonotype has ten or more counts. The rearrangement joins TRBV7-9 to TRBJ1-1; a possible D gene is TRBD1 (5 bases). Germline CDR1 is SEHNR and CDR2 is FQNEAQ (reference sequence). Trimming stripped 2 bases from V and 5 bases from J, with 6 bases between. This CDR3 region has 12 residues. The CDR3 loop is CASSLKGTEAFF. The CDR3 DNA reads TGTGCCAGCAGCTTAAAGGGGACTGAAGCTTTCTTT.

This clonotype was found a few times. The chain has TRBV3-1 and TRBJ2-7, with D perhaps TRBD1 (5 bases). The ends were cut back, 4 bases at V and 0 bases at J, with 10 bases in the middle. This CDR3 spans 14 amino acids. Germline V gene lookup returns CDR1 LGHDT and CDR2 YNNKEL (reference sequence). The CDR3, as DNA: TGTGCCAGCAGCCTGGACACCAGCTCCTACGAGCAGTACTTC. Its translation is CASSLDTSSYEQYF.

The CDR3 DNA reads TGTGCCAGCCGAGGGGTAAGAATGAACACTGAAGCTTTCTTT. Its protein product is CASRGVRMNTEAFF. The chain uses TRBV11-2 and TRBJ1-1, with D possibly TRBD1 on 5 matching bases. Germline values: CDR1 SGHAT, CDR2 FQNNGV. The CDR3 consists of 14 residues. V dropped 8 bases and J dropped 0 bases, with 13 bases sitting between them. Together with reference TRBV11-2 and TRBJ1-1, the CDR3 gives the full variable domain: EAGVAQSPRYKIIEKRQSVAFWCNPISGHATLYWYQQILGQGPKLLIQFQNNGVVDDSQLPKDRFSAERLKGVDSTLKIQPAKLEDSAVYLCASRGVRMNTEAFFGQGTRLTVV.

By share, this clonotype counts as medium-sized. The chain is built from TRBV7-8 and TRBJ2-1; D is unclear. CDR1 SGHVS and CDR2 FQNEAQ come from the germline V gene. Deletions cut 5 bases from V and 5 bases from J, with 7 bases between. The CDR3 is 12 amino acids. This chain's CDR3 is CASSPPNNEQFF. The DNA for the CDR3 is TGTGCCAGCAGCCCCCCCAACAATGAGCAGTTCTTC.

This chain connects TRBV29-1 to TRBJ1-4; 8 bases line up with TRBD1. The CDR3 has 15 amino acids. Trimming at V came to 6 bases and at J to 1 base, leaving 7 bases not matched to a gene. Germline V gene lookup returns CDR1 SQVTM and CDR2 ANQGSEA. CDR3 protein: CSVETRGLTNEKLFF. For the CDR3, the DNA is TGCAGCGTGGAAACCAGGGGGCTAACTAATGAAAAACTGTTTTTT.

This sequence joins TRBV7-2 and TRBJ1-2; D possibly corresponds to TRBD1 (6 bases). Germline CDR1 and CDR2: SGHTA and FQGNSA. This CDR3 spans 13 amino acids. Trimming pared 5 bases from V and 4 bases from J, leaving 11 bases between. CDR3 DNA sequence: TGTGCCAGCAGCGAGGGACACCGCTATGGCTACACCTTC. This translates into CASSEGHRYGYTF.

The chain has TRBV20-1 and TRBJ2-1; 7 bases match TRBD1. CDR3 length: 13 residues. From germline, CDR1 is DFQATT and CDR2 SNEGSKA (reference sequence). After removal of 3 bases from V and 9 bases from J, the junction contained 8 bases not matched to a gene. CDR3: CSASRDRLGEQFF. The CDR3 DNA is TGCAGTGCTAGCCGGGACAGATTAGGTGAGCAGTTCTTC.

A few counts support this clonotype. J is TRBJ2-7 and V is TRBV7-9; D might be TRBD2 (6 bases). The CDR3 loop spans 15 amino acids. Trimming took off 8 bases at V and 2 bases at J, with 19 bases between the two ends. CDR1 is SEHNR and CDR2 is FQNEAQ in the germline V gene (reference sequence). The CDR3 DNA reads TGTGCCAGCGGGAGCGTCGGGGGACTCGCCTACGAGCAGTACTTC. It encodes CASGSVGGLAYEQYF.

This clonotype was counted ten times or more. The V call is TRBV7-9, the J call TRBJ2-7; no firm D call. With 1 base removed from V and 4 bases from J, the gap between germline ends came to 11 bases. Germline lookup yields CDR1 SEHNR and CDR2 FQNEAQ (reference sequence). The CDR3 is 14 amino acids. The CDR3 DNA sequence: TGTGCCAGCAGCTTAGAGGTCTCACCTTACGAGCAGTACTTC. Translated: CASSLEVSPYEQYF.

The rearrangement uses TRBV20-1 and TRBJ1-2, with D tentatively TRBD1 (5 bases). Germline CDR1 is DFQATT and CDR2 is SNEGSKA (reference sequence). V was cut by 4 bases and J by 7 bases, with 10 bases left in between. This CDR3 has 11 residues. In DNA, the CDR3 is TGCAGTGCTACAGGGTCTGGTGGCTACACCTTC. It encodes CSATGSGGYTF.

The sample holds many counts of this clonotype. The chain links TRBV27 to TRBJ1-2; D perhaps matches TRBD1 (6 bases). CDR3 length equals 14 residues. Germline V gene data show CDR1 as MNHEY and CDR2 as SMNVEV (reference sequence). V lost 6 bases, J lost 0 bases, and 11 bases lay in between. CDR3 nucleotide sequence: TGTGCCAGCAGCAAGACAGGCTCTAACTATGGCTACACCTTC. Protein sequence: CASSKTGSNYGYTF.

The table lists this clonotype with a few counts. J is TRBJ2-7 and V is TRBV6-5; D is ambiguous. The CDR3 length is 14 residues. The V gene lost 0 bases and the J gene lost 5 bases, with 11 bases spanning the gap. CDR1 MNHEY and CDR2 SVGAGI come from the germline V gene. The chain's CDR3 is CASSYSKVLNEQYF. The CDR3 DNA reads TGTGCCAGCAGTTACTCGAAGGTTTTAAACGAGCAGTACTTC.

The chain is built from TRBV2 and TRBJ1-2; 7 bases line up with TRBD1. J was trimmed by 4 bases and V by 4 bases; bases with no gene match: 6. Germline V CDR1 and CDR2: SNHLY, FYNNEI. The CDR3 has 14 amino acids. The CDR3, as DNA: TGTGCCAGCAGTGGGACAGGAAACCTCTATGGCTACACCTTC. Translation: CASSGTGNLYGYTF.

The sample holds a few counts of this clonotype. The CDR3 DNA sequence: TGTGCCAGCAGATACGGACAGGTCACCAATCAGCCCCAGCATTTT. It translates to CASRYGQVTNQPQHF. J is TRBJ1-5 and V is TRBV11-3; TRBD1 aligns across 7 bases. CDR3 length equals 15 residues. Germline V CDR1 and CDR2: SGHNT, YENEEA. The trim removed 6 bases at V and 3 bases at J, leaving 8 bases unmatched. The whole variable domain, filled in from reference TRBV11-3 and TRBJ1-5, reads EAGVVQSPRYKIIEKKQPVAFWCNPISGHNTLYWYLQNLGQGPELLIRYENEEAVDDSQLPKDRFSAERLKGVDSTLKIQPAELGDSAVYLCASRYGQVTNQPQHFGDGTRLSIL.

The chain joins TRBV18 to TRBJ2-2, with D possibly being TRBD1 (5 bases). V lost 5 bases to trimming and J lost 1 base, with 8 bases between them. Germline CDR1 reads KGHSH; CDR2 reads LQKENI. CDR3 length: 14 residues. CDR3 DNA sequence: TGTGCCAGCTCATCTCAGGGGAACACCGGGGAGCTGTTTTTT. Protein product: CASSSQGNTGELFF.

This chain uses TRBV29-1 with TRBJ2-2; 9 nucleotides agree with TRBD1. Germline V gene lookup returns CDR1 SQVTM and CDR2 ANQGSEA. This CDR3 is 12 amino acids long. The junction had 1 base not matched to a gene; V was cut back by 6 bases and J by 5 bases. CDR3 loop: CSVGTGTGELFF. In nucleotides, the CDR3 is TGCAGCGTGGGGACAGGGACCGGGGAGCTGTTTTTT.

This clonotype was detected only a few times. This chain connects TRBV5-1 to TRBJ1-5; D unclear. The CDR3 covers 17 residues. CDR1 and CDR2 from the germline V gene are SGHRS and YFSETQ. V lost 4 bases and J 2 bases, leaving 19 bases between the germline ends. CDR3 sequence reads: CASSPTPGPWGNQPQHF. CDR3 nucleotides: TGCGCCAGCAGCCCCACCCCGGGCCCCTGGGGCAATCAGCCCCAGCATTTT.

The rearrangement joins TRBV12-3 or TRBV12-4 to TRBJ2-2; 8 nucleotides line up with TRBD1. This CDR3 contains 11 residues. After removal of 4 bases from V and 13 bases from J, the junction contained 2 bases not matched to a gene. The CDR3 reads CASSYDRGLFF. The CDR3, as DNA: TGTGCCAGCAGTTATGACAGGGGGCTGTTTTTT.

This clonotype was seen a handful of times. This chain links TRBV5-1 with TRBJ1-1; the match to TRBD1 covers 7 bases. With V trimmed by 0 bases and J by 1 base, 12 bases remained unmatched. Germline lookup yields CDR1 SGHRS and CDR2 YFSETQ. The CDR3 extends over 18 amino acids. Written as DNA, the CDR3 is TGCGCCAGCAGCTTGGCCGTCCCGGGACAGAGAACGAACACTGAAGCTTTCTTT. Protein sequence: CASSLAVPGQRTNTEAFF. The full variable domain, its missing parts supplied by reference TRBV5-1 and TRBJ1-1, is KAGVTQTPRYLIKTRGQQVTLSCSPISGHRSVSWYQQTPGQGLQFLFEYFSETQRNKGNFPGRFSGRQFSNSRSEMNVSTLELGDSALYLCASSLAVPGQRTNTEAFFGQGTRLTVV.

This clonotype showed up many times. The chain uses TRBV5-1 and TRBJ1-1, with D uncertain. The CDR3 has 13 residues. V was pared by 0 bases and J by 0 bases, with 3 bases between. The germline V gene encodes CDR1 SGHRS and CDR2 YFSETQ. CDR3 residues: CASSLVVNTEAFF. The CDR3 nucleotides read TGCGCCAGCAGCTTGGTAGTGAACACTGAAGCTTTCTTT.

This clonotype came up many times. V is TRBV7-9 and J is TRBJ2-3; 10 bases fit TRBD2. Trimming at V came to 3 bases and at J to 3 bases, leaving 0 bases not matched to a gene. The germline V gene encodes CDR1 SEHNR and CDR2 FQNEAQ (reference sequence). The CDR3 has 14 amino acids. The CDR3 protein is CASSFSGGTDTQYF. In nucleotides, the CDR3 is TGTGCCAGCAGCTTTAGCGGGGGGACAGATACGCAGTATTTT.

Remarks on this clonotype: One end of the junction does not line up with germline, which may come from a read error. The gene calls are TRBV28 and TRBJ2-3; D perhaps matches TRBD1 (7 bases). The CDR3 spans 16 residues. The germline CDR1 and CDR2 sequences are MDHEN and SYDVKM. CDR3 protein: CARSSSQGEGTDTQYF. CDR3 DNA sequence: TGTGCCAGGAGTTCCTCCCAGGGGGAGGGCACAGATACGCAGTATTTT.

The chain recombines TRBV6-1 with TRBJ1-1, with D uncertain. The V end was cut by 1 base, the J end by 6 bases, with 6 bases between. The CDR3 is 12 amino acids. From germline, CDR1 is MNHNS and CDR2 SASEGT. The CDR3 reads CASSEGAPEAFF. CDR3 nucleotide sequence: TGTGCCAGCAGTGAAGGGGCGCCTGAAGCTTTCTTT.

The V gene is TRBV19, the J gene TRBJ2-1, with 7 bases aligning to TRBD2. V trimming: 10 bases; J trimming: 4 bases; junction bases outside the gene matches: 10. This CDR3 has 14 residues. CDR1 is LNHDA and CDR2 is SQIVND in the germline V gene (reference sequence). The CDR3 sequence: CATQPGLSYNEQFF. In DNA form, the CDR3 reads TGTGCCACTCAACCGGGACTATCTTACAATGAGCAGTTCTTC.

The J gene is TRBJ2-2, the V gene TRBV5-5; D perhaps matches TRBD1 (6 bases). The CDR3 length is 14 residues. V was trimmed by 3 bases and J by 5 bases, leaving 11 bases between them. Per the germline V gene, CDR1 is SGHKS and CDR2 is YYEKEE (reference sequence). CDR3 nucleotides: TGTGCCAGCAGCTGGACAGCCTCAACCGGGGAGCTGTTTTTT. This sequence encodes CASSWTASTGELFF. The full variable domain, completed using reference TRBV5-5 and TRBJ2-2, is DAGVTQSPTHLIKTRGQQVTLRCSPISGHKSVSWYQQVLGQGPQFIFQYYEKEERGRGNFPDRFSARQFPNYSSELNVNALLLGDSALYLCASSWTASTGELFFGEGSRLTVL.

This clonotype was detected a few times. The J gene is TRBJ1-5, the V gene TRBV2, with 7 bases aligning to TRBD1. Germline assignment: CDR1 SNHLY and CDR2 FYNNEI. This CDR3 spans 14 amino acids. Trimming took 8 bases from V and 6 from J; bases not matched to a gene: 10. CDR3 residues: CASLETGMGQPQHF. The CDR3 DNA reads TGTGCCAGCCTCGAGACAGGGATGGGTCAGCCCCAGCATTTT.

This clonotype was counted only a few times. V gene TRBV6-5 combines with J gene TRBJ1-1, with 11 bases that match TRBD1. Germline trimming cut 5 bases from V and 5 bases from J; bases unmatched to any gene: 7. Germline CDR1 and CDR2: MNHEY and SVGAGI. The CDR3 consists of 15 residues. The CDR3 is CASSKGTGGSTEAFF. CDR3 bases: TGTGCCAGCAGTAAGGGGACAGGGGGATCTACTGAAGCTTTCTTT.

The chain carries TRBV6-1 and TRBJ1-2; D not certain. This CDR3 region has 11 residues. V gave up 10 bases and J gave up 2 bases, with 8 bases separating them. In germline, CDR1 is MNHNS, CDR2 SASEGT. CDR3: CATNVNYGYTF. Written as DNA, the CDR3 is TGTGCCACCAACGTAAACTATGGCTACACCTTC.

The chain couples TRBV29-1 to TRBJ2-1; 15 nucleotides match TRBD2. Germline CDR1 reads SQVTM; CDR2 reads ANQGSEA. J lost 7 bases, V lost 4 bases, and 8 bases had no gene match. The CDR3 extends over 16 amino acids. CDR3 loop: CSVAGLAGGPLNEQFF. Written as DNA, the CDR3 is TGCAGCGTTGCAGGACTAGCGGGGGGGCCCTTGAATGAGCAGTTCTTC.